The clone carrying this T cell receptor beta chain has a handful of counts. The sample comes from a study of blood T cell repertoires in COVID-19. This CDR3 has 12 amino acids. Germline-derived CDR1 and CDR2 are SQVTM and ANQGSEA. Trimming removed 7 bases from V and 4 bases from J, with 13 bases in between. Data came from immunoSEQ multiplex PCR; TCRdb stores just in-frame clones and leaves some out. The repertoire includes 250,000 or so clones, 80% to 95% of them detected once, and about 0.79% sits in the top ten. This chain links TRBV29-1 with TRBJ1-2; D might be TRBD1 (5 bases). The clonotype was recovered from a man younger than 45 with COVID-19, enrolled during active disease. Sequences were obtained from peripheral blood. CDR3 in DNA: TGCAGCGCTGGGCGGCAGGGCTATGGCTACACCTTC. It specifies CSAGRQGYGYTF.